These T cell receptor beta chains were read from a single sample in a study of cytomegalovirus exposure and HLA in healthy donors. TCRdb's table, derived via immunoSEQ multiplex PCR, lists solely in-frame clones and lacks some. This table has about 82,000 clones, around 68% appearing once. The material sequenced was PBMCs. The receptors here all came from a woman aged 40 to 50 in good health and CMV-seropositive. Both conserved end residues are part of each CDR3. A D gene is named only where the DNA matches it firmly. The size field is filled for only some rows; it gives once, few, many or a size class.

>.|TRBV7-9|few|TRBJ2-7
TGTGCCAGCAGCTTAGTGGGCAGGGGCAACTACGAGCAGTACTTC
CASSLVGRGNYEQYF
>TRBD2|TRBV28|.|TRBJ2-7
TGTGCCAGCAGCGATACCCTAGCGGGAGCCAACGAGCAGTACTTC
CASSDTLAGANEQYF
>.|TRBV10-1|.|TRBJ1-2
TGCGCCAGCAGTCCTGACACTAACTATGGCTACACCTTC
CASSPDTNYGYTF
>.|TRBV1|.|TRBJ2-5
TGCACCAGCAGTAGAATAGAGGTGGAACAAGAGACCCAGTACTTC
CTSSRIEVEQETQYF
>.|TRBV29-1|few|TRBJ2-7
TGCAGCGCACAGGAGTACTACGAGCAGTACTTC
CSAQEYYEQYF
>.|TRBV6-5|.|TRBJ1-2
TGTGCCAGCAACCCGGGGGGAAACTATGGCTACACCTTC
CASNPGGNYGYTF
>.|TRBV6-1|.|TRBJ1-4
TGTGCCAGCAGTGAATGGGCAAAATCAACTAATGAAAAACTGTTTTTT
CASSEWAKSTNEKLFF
>.|TRBV6-6|.|TRBJ1-2
TGTGCCAGCAGTTACTCGGTGCTGGGAGAGGATGGCTACACCTTC
CASSYSVLGEDGYTF
>TRBD2|TRBV9|.|TRBJ2-3
TGTGCCAGCAGCGTAGCCCCCTCAGCGGGGGGCACAGATACGCAGTATTTT
CASSVAPSAGGTDTQYF
>.|TRBV19|few|TRBJ2-7
TGTGCCAGTAGTGGTAAGGGGATCGCCTACGAGCAGTACTTC
CASSGKGIAYEQYF
>TRBD2|TRBV6-1|.|TRBJ2-5
TGTGCCAGCAGTGTGGGACTAGCGGGAGTCTATGAGACCCAGTACTTC
CASSVGLAGVYETQYF
>TRBD1|TRBV30|.|TRBJ1-1
TGTGCCTGGAGTGTAGGAGGGGACAGGGGCATTACTGAAGCTTTCTTT
CAWSVGGDRGITEAFF
>.|TRBV5-1|few|TRBJ2-5
TGCGCCAGCAGCCTAGGAACCTTGGAGACCCAGTACTTC
CASSLGTLETQYF
>TRBD2|TRBV7-7|few|TRBJ2-7
TGTGCCAGCAGCGAACTAGCGGGAGGTCCGGGCGAGCAGTACTTC
CASSELAGGPGEQYF
>TRBD2|TRBV7-2|few|TRBJ2-7
TGTGCCAGCAGCCTTTCGGGGGGGGGTTTGCCTTACGAGCAGTACTTC
CASSLSGGGLPYEQYF
>.|TRBV2|.|TRBJ2-7
TGTGCCACCTCAGGCTCCTACGAGCAGTACTTC
CATSGSYEQYF